This T cell receptor beta chain was captured in a study of T cells after posttransplantation cyclophosphamide. CDR3 length: 16 residues. Germline CDR1 MRHNA, CDR2 SNTAGT. V shed 5 bases and J 2 bases; nucleotides not matched to a gene: 9. As regards this clone: Its target is unknown.

Control samples came 1 year after myeloablative marrow transplants with methotrexate plus calcineurin inhibitor. Findings of the study overall: After PTCy, TRB diversity resembled that of CNI/methotrexate controls.

The repertoire was sequenced with immunoSEQ multiplex PCR; TCRdb's copy has only in-frame clones and lacks some. Here the sample spans approximately 12,000 clones, about 80% being singletons. This rearrangement joins TRBV6-4 to TRBJ2-3, with 8 bases aligning to TRBD1. This receptor was obtained from a male patient aged 25 to 39 who received an allogeneic stem cell transplant from an unrelated donor, was CMV-positive, and had acute GVHD only. Certain T cells may be donor cells from the graft. Sequenced material: PBMCs, taken 350 to 400 days after allogeneic stem cell transplant with calcineurin inhibitor and methotrexate. The CDR3 is CASSSDRDHHTDTQYF. The CDR3 DNA reads TGTGCCAGCAGTTCGGACAGGGACCACCACACAGATACGCAGTATTTT.